This TCR beta chain is drawn from a study of post-analysis software for immune sequencing data. Study conclusions and caveats: In multiple sclerosis, normalized Chao1 diversity was significantly below that of controls. About five TRBV segments appeared more often in patients than in controls, and TRBV5-6, TRBV5-1 and TRBV20-1 were among these.

Prepared TCR beta cDNA libraries contained unique molecular identifiers. Some 500,000 cDNA molecules were obtained per 1 to 10 million input T cells. TCRdb recomputed calls from the PCR reads with MiXCR, one row per CDR3 protein. The sample contains hundreds of thousands of distinct CDR3 sequences, roughly 50% of which appear only once. The CDR3 totals 15 residues. CDR1 is SQVTM, CDR2 ANQGSEA, per germline. Note on this clonotype: The antigen is not known.

The chain joins TRBV29-1 to TRBJ2-5, with 9 bases identical to TRBD1. The tail of the sequence fits TRBJ2-7 better, so the J call may be wrong. The sequence was obtained from a girl between 5 and 17 years old with multiple sclerosis. The sample comprised blood. CDR3 sequence: CSVSPPDRGFYEQYF. The DNA of the CDR3 is TGCAGCGTTTCCCCCCCGGACAGGGGTTTCTACGAGCAGTACTTC.